The clone carrying this T cell receptor beta chain was counted at least ten times. The target antigen is unknown. In every case, the donor was a healthy Caucasian. The sample is drawn from a study of identical twins. Findings and caveats of the study: Out-of-frame beta sequences exhibited a weaker degree of excess twin sharing. In monozygotic twins, models underestimated the sharing of out-of-frame TCR alpha. With abundant cord blood beta clonotypes, insertions were fewer; memory repertoires showed no such pattern.

TCRdb itself ran the 5' RACE reads through MiXCR, one entry per CDR3 protein. The sample carries 550,000 to 800,000 distinct CDR3 sequences, under 8.5% recorded once. Looked up from germline, CDR1 is SGHRS and CDR2 is YFSETQ. This CDR3 is built from 15 residues. Trimming took off 0 bases at V and 8 bases at J, with 15 bases between the two ends. These data were likewise used in another study, on yellow fever vaccine responses in identical twins.

The source is a woman aged 18 to 35 in good health. Sequencing input: PBMCs. This chain joins TRBV5-1 and TRBJ2-1; D is unresolved. The CDR3 nucleotides read TGCGCCAGCAGCTTGGCAGGTACGGAACAATATGAGCAGTTCTTC. Translation: CASSLAGTEQYEQFF. The complete variable domain, with remaining parts taken from reference TRBV5-1 and TRBJ2-1, reads KAGVTQTPRYLIKTRGQQVTLSCSPISGHRSVSWYQQTPGQGLQFLFEYFSETQRNKGNFPGRFSGRQFSNSRSEMNVSTLELGDSALYLCASSLAGTEQYEQFFGPGTRLTVL.